A selection of T cell receptor beta chains follows, all from one sample in a study of T cells in Graves' hyperthyroidism and ophthalmopathy. TCRdb re-derived calls from the multiplex PCR reads in MiXCR, one entry per CDR3 protein. Among about 360,000 distinct CDR3 sequences listed, roughly an eighth were seen once. Sequenced material: blood. Source of these receptors: a woman aged 18-30 years with Graves' hyperthyroidism. Each CDR3 is given without its conserved first and last residue. D genes are given only for firm matches.

CDR3 length: 10
D gene: .
V gene: TRBV2
CDR3 protein: ARGTTYTEAF

CDR3 length: 14
D gene: .
V gene: TRBV20-1
CDR3 protein: SARDTAGPLGNTIY

CDR3 length: 12
D gene: .
V gene: TRBV6-2/TRBV6-3
CDR3 protein: ASSYGTVEGEQF

CDR3 length: 13
D gene: .
V gene: TRBV6-6
CDR3 protein: ASSYKRGSGNTIY

CDR3 length: 16
D gene: .
V gene: TRBV7-6
CDR3 protein: ASSDIDPRPTFSYEQY

CDR3 length: 10
D gene: TRBD1
V gene: TRBV24-1
CDR3 protein: ATSDATGKAF

CDR3 length: 13
D gene: TRBD1
V gene: TRBV2
CDR3 protein: ASTEQGAPGSPLR

CDR3 length: 11
D gene: TRBD1
V gene: TRBV6-1
CDR3 protein: ASRDRARNEQF

CDR3 length: 13
D gene: .
V gene: TRBV20-1
CDR3 protein: SAAQTGNVYNEQF

CDR3 length: 12
D gene: .
V gene: TRBV6-5
CDR3 protein: ASSYQSSYNEQF

CDR3 length: 13
D gene: TRBD1
V gene: TRBV12-3/TRBV12-4
CDR3 protein: ASSLETGSWYEQY

CDR3 length: 14
D gene: TRBD2
V gene: TRBV4-3
CDR3 protein: ASSGQASGEGDTQY

CDR3 length: 12
D gene: .
V gene: TRBV20-1
CDR3 protein: SASERVSSYEQY

CDR3 length: 13
D gene: .
V gene: TRBV6-2/TRBV6-3
CDR3 protein: ASSLQGTGANVLT

CDR3 length: 17
D gene: TRBD2
V gene: TRBV6-1
CDR3 protein: ASSLTGLAGGPVGDEQF

CDR3 length: 13
D gene: .
V gene: TRBV6-2/TRBV6-3
CDR3 protein: AGSYEGSDNSPLH

CDR3 length: 13
D gene: .
V gene: TRBV9
CDR3 protein: ASSVYIGSVNEQF

CDR3 length: 13
D gene: TRBD1
V gene: TRBV28
CDR3 protein: ASSSGTGGIETQY

CDR3 length: 14
D gene: TRBD2
V gene: TRBV7-6
CDR3 protein: ASSQRAGGLNNEQF

CDR3 length: 13
D gene: TRBD1
V gene: TRBV2
CDR3 protein: ASSPTGVSYNEQF

CDR3 length: 11
D gene: .
V gene: TRBV4-2
CDR3 protein: ASSQEGRRELF

CDR3 length: 14
D gene: TRBD2
V gene: TRBV7-8
CDR3 protein: ASTTGVSGRRETQY

CDR3 length: 13
D gene: .
V gene: TRBV7-8
CDR3 protein: ASSPGPASGNTIY

CDR3 length: 13
D gene: .
V gene: TRBV7-2
CDR3 protein: ASSSRTEAYNEQF

CDR3 length: 13
D gene: .
V gene: TRBV12-3/TRBV12-4
CDR3 protein: ASSLGQGGTETQY

CDR3 length: 12
D gene: .
V gene: TRBV19
CDR3 protein: ATSASGVLVEQY

CDR3 length: 13
D gene: .
V gene: TRBV18
CDR3 protein: ASSPPNRSYNEQF

CDR3 length: 13
D gene: .
V gene: TRBV20-1
CDR3 protein: SAPPRGSSYNEQF

CDR3 length: 13
D gene: .
V gene: TRBV7-2
CDR3 protein: ASSLAGGTNYGYT

CDR3 length: 14
D gene: .
V gene: TRBV11-3
CDR3 protein: ASSPEAGRGYNEQF

CDR3 length: 12
D gene: .
V gene: TRBV28
CDR3 protein: ASSQDGGILPQH

CDR3 length: 14
D gene: TRBD2
V gene: TRBV11-3
CDR3 protein: ASSNRAGVGYNEQF

CDR3 length: 11
D gene: TRBD2
V gene: TRBV20-1
CDR3 protein: SAPAGGRDEQF

CDR3 length: 12
D gene: TRBD2
V gene: TRBV5-8
CDR3 protein: ASRLAGGPYEQY

CDR3 length: 15
D gene: TRBD2
V gene: TRBV10-3
CDR3 protein: AISDPSGRAIHNEQF

CDR3 length: 11
D gene: .
V gene: TRBV29-1
CDR3 protein: SVHSRGGDGYT

CDR3 length: 14
D gene: TRBD1
V gene: TRBV7-9
CDR3 protein: ASSLDRGRANYGYT

CDR3 length: 12
D gene: .
V gene: TRBV6-6
CDR3 protein: ASSYSIAAGELF

CDR3 length: 14
D gene: .
V gene: TRBV11-2
CDR3 protein: ASSLVSVREGYGYT

CDR3 length: 13
D gene: TRBD1
V gene: TRBV7-2
CDR3 protein: ASSLGSQGVKTQY

CDR3 length: 11
D gene: .
V gene: TRBV5-1
CDR3 protein: ASSRQADTEAF

CDR3 length: 13
D gene: TRBD1
V gene: TRBV3-1
CDR3 protein: ASSQADRGTSPLH

CDR3 length: 11
D gene: TRBD1
V gene: TRBV11-1
CDR3 protein: ASRTGGTYEQY

CDR3 length: 12
D gene: .
V gene: TRBV4-1
CDR3 protein: ASSQIHGRITQY

CDR3 length: 12
D gene: .
V gene: TRBV4-1
CDR3 protein: ASSQAAGYTEAF

CDR3 length: 12
D gene: .
V gene: TRBV5-6
CDR3 protein: ASESSKRSYEQY

CDR3 length: 13
D gene: .
V gene: TRBV11-1
CDR3 protein: ASSSADSLRTEAF

CDR3 length: 11
D gene: .
V gene: TRBV20-1
CDR3 protein: SAPQGPGNTIY

CDR3 length: 13
D gene: TRBD1
V gene: TRBV5-8
CDR3 protein: ASRYPGTGGNEQF

CDR3 length: 9
D gene: .
V gene: TRBV28
CDR3 protein: ASSPSYGYT

CDR3 length: 13
D gene: .
V gene: TRBV28
CDR3 protein: ASRPSGISNQPQH

CDR3 length: 13
D gene: .
V gene: TRBV2
CDR3 protein: ASGGRTAATDTQY

CDR3 length: 11
D gene: .
V gene: TRBV7-9
CDR3 protein: ASGLIGDQPQH

CDR3 length: 11
D gene: .
V gene: TRBV20-1
CDR3 protein: SATHPVGETQY

CDR3 length: 12
D gene: .
V gene: TRBV11-2
CDR3 protein: ASSLDLGLRELF

CDR3 length: 14
D gene: TRBD1
V gene: TRBV20-1
CDR3 protein: SARDPGRPPGGEAF

CDR3 length: 12
D gene: TRBD1
V gene: TRBV10-3
CDR3 protein: AISESGQLGGYT

CDR3 length: 12
D gene: .
V gene: TRBV18
CDR3 protein: ASSPIMGYQPQH

CDR3 length: 14
D gene: TRBD2
V gene: TRBV6-5
CDR3 protein: ASSYELAGGTDTQY